This T cell receptor beta chain was documented in a study of blood T cell repertoires in COVID-19. The length of the CDR3 is 17 residues. Sequenced by immunoSEQ multiplex PCR; TCRdb stores in-frame clones only, minus some. The data show 95,000 or so clones, around 80% seen once. The chain couples TRBV12-1 to TRBJ1-6. TRBV12-1 is termed a pseudogene. Sequencing was done on a sample of peripheral blood. The receptor's source is a human donor in a cohort sampled during active COVID-19. CDR3 bases: TGTGCCAGCAGCTTTGTTAGTCCGAGCTCCTATAATTCACCCCTCCACTTT. As protein: CASSFVSPSSYNSPLHF.